Detailed here is one TCR beta chain. This specimen belongs to a study of blood T cell repertoires in COVID-19. On the study more broadly: Both acute and convalescent COVID-19 samples were obtained from the United States, Italy and Spain. The cDNA or gDNA used as material had been derived from T cells, B-cell-depleted T cells, or PBMCs.

Germline values: CDR1 MNHEY, CDR2 SMNVEV (reference sequence). V was shortened by 3 bases and J by 10 bases, with 18 bases between the two germline ends. The CDR3 loop spans 14 amino acids. In the original analysis: Reference gene primer amplification gave nucleated cell count estimates. Sequencing used immunoSEQ multiplex PCR; TCRdb keeps in-frame clones, though not all of them. The DNA was the basis for D and trimming; V, J and clone size are from that table. The sample shows about 60,000 clones, just under 85% of them seen only once. Sequences were obtained from peripheral blood. The V and J genes are TRBV27 and TRBJ1-1; D is ambiguous. The clonotype originates from a man aged 55 to 70 with acute or convalescent COVID-19. CDR3 amino acids: CASSFARSSIRAFF. Written as DNA, the CDR3 is TGTGCCAGCAGTTTCGCAAGGAGTTCCATTCGAGCTTTCTTT.